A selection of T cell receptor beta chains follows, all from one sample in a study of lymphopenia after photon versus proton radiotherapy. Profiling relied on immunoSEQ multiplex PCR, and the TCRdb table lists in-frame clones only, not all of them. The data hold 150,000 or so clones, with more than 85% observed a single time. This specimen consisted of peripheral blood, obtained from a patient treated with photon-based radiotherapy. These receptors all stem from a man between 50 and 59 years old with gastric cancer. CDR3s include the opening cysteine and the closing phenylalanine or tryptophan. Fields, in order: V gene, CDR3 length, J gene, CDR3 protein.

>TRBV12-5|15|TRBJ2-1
CASGGGTAVGNEQFF
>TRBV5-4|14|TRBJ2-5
CASSLEGIGETQYF
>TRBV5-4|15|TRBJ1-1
CASSLDSKPNTEAFF
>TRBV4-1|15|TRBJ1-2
CASSQDYRQGYGYTF
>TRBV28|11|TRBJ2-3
CAIVSTDTQYF
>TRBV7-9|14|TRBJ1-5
CASSFTGNNQPQHF
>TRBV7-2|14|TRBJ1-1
CASSLGLQVFEAFF
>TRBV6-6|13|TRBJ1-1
CASSQTGNTEAFF
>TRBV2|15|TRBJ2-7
CASSVDRGISYEQYF
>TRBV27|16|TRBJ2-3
CASSLYLKPSTDTQYF
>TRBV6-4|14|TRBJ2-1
CASSLTPYYNEQFF
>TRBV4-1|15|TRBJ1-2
CASSPVQGANYGYTF
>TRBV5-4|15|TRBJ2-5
CASSFGGTIQETQYF
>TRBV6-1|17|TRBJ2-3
CASSEARWGSDTDTQYF
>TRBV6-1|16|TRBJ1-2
CASSEGAGRRRSGYTF
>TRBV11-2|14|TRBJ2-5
CASSPSGGQETQYF
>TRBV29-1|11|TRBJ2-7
CSVRRGYEQYF
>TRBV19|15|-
CASSPGQGSAYEQYF
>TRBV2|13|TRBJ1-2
CASSIRWDYGYTF
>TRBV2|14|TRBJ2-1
CASSGTSGPGKQFF
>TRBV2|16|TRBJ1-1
CASSEALTGRNTEAFF
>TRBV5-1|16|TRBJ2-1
CASSAGQGRRYNEQFF
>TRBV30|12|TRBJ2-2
CAWRRWAGELFF
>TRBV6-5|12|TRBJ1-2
CASSSRTGGYTF
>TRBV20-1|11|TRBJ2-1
CSVLAHNEQFF
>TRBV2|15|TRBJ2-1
CASSENRGASHEQFF